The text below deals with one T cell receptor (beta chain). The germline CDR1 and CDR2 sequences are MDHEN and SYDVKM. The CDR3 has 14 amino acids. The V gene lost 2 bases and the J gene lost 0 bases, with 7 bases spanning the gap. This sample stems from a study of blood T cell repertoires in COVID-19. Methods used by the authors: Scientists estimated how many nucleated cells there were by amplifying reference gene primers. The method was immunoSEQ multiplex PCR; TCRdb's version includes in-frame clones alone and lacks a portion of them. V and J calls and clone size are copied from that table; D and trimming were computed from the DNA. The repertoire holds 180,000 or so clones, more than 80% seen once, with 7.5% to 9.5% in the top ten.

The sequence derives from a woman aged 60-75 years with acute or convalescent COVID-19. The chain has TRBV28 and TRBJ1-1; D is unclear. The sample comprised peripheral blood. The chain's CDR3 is CASSLPSVNTEAFF. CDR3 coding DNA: TGTGCCAGCAGTTTACCGTCCGTGAACACTGAAGCTTTCTTT.